This TCR beta chain was identified during a study of cytomegalovirus exposure and HLA in healthy donors. Whole-study findings and limits: It was taken for granted in presence/absence analyses that sequencing depth across donors was roughly uniform. Accurate prediction of most subjects' HLA-A and HLA-B alleles from TCR beta sequences was reported.

This clone appeared a single time. As yet, its antigen is unknown. The junction and the germline gene differ at one end; a read error may be behind it. Donors were ostensibly healthy at sampling, although undocumented immune exposures were probable. The PCR employed 60 Vbeta primers together with 13 Jbeta primers. Some clones are missing from TCRdb's copy, which holds only in-frame ones; the method was immunoSEQ multiplex PCR. This table holds 100,000 or so clones, 70% found once. This CDR3 comprises 12 residues. CDR1 and CDR2 (germline): SEHNR, FQNEAQ (reference sequence). The sequence was obtained from a man aged 35 to 55 in good health and CMV-seropositive. The sequencing sample was made of PBMCs. The J gene is TRBJ1-5, the V gene TRBV7-9; a weak D match, TRBD1 (5 bases). The CDR3 region is CSSSFGGQPQHF. The CDR3 bases are TGTTCCAGCAGCTTCGGGGGGCAGCCCCAGCATTTT.